This entry lists 25 T cell receptor beta chains sequenced from one sample in a study of OX40 agonist ivuxolimab in advanced cancers. The repertoire was sequenced with immunoSEQ multiplex PCR; TCRdb's copy has only in-frame clones and lacks some. The repertoire holds about 35,000 clones, with about nine tenths as singletons. The sequenced sample was CD4+ or CD8+ T cells sorted from blood, obtained in a trial of the OX40 agonist ivuxolimab. The receptors here all came from an adult with an advanced solid tumor such as melanoma, head and neck, liver or kidney cancer.

This chain uses TRBV4-1 with TRBJ1-5, with TRBD1 matching over 7 bases. In germline, CDR1 is MGHRA, CDR2 YSYEKL. The ends lost 5 bases at V and 4 bases at J; junction bases unmatched: 5. CDR3 length: 14 residues. The chain's CDR3 is CASSGTAENQPQHF. CDR3 coding DNA: TGCGCCAGCAGCGGGACAGCAGAAAATCAGCCCCAGCATTTT.

The chain has TRBV28 and TRBJ1-1, with 7 bases lining up with TRBD1. Germline CDR1 MDHEN, CDR2 SYDVKM. V was clipped by 4 bases and J by 4 bases; unmatched bases: 3. The CDR3 length is 13 residues. CDR3 amino acids: CASSSRQGTEAFF. The CDR3 coding sequence is TGTGCCAGCAGTTCTCGACAGGGCACTGAAGCTTTCTTT.

The chain has TRBV4-3 and TRBJ2-2; the D gene is possibly TRBD2 (6 bases). The CDR3 contains 13 residues. CDR1 is LGHNA, CDR2 YSLEER, per germline. V lost 7 bases to trimming and J lost 6 bases, with 12 bases between them. As DNA, the CDR3 is TGCGCCAGCACTTTTGGAGGGTCCGGGGAGCTGTTTTTT. It encodes CASTFGGSGELFF.

V gene TRBV7-6 combines with J gene TRBJ2-3; 16 bases agree with TRBD2. CDR1 SGHVS and CDR2 FNYEAQ come from the germline V gene. After removal of 3 bases from V and 6 bases from J, the junction contained 9 bases not matched to a gene. This CDR3 is built from 18 residues. In DNA, the CDR3 is TGTGCCAGCAGCTTTACCCAGGGACTAGCGGGAGGGCCGGATACGCAGTATTTT. Its translation is CASSFTQGLAGGPDTQYF.

This chain connects TRBV6-1 to TRBJ2-7; 7 bases agree with TRBD2. Per the germline V gene, CDR1 is MNHNS and CDR2 is SASEGT. The CDR3 length is 14 residues. With V trimmed by 7 bases and J by 5 bases, 11 bases remained unmatched. The CDR3 region is CASIKREPTDEQYF. The CDR3 DNA follows: TGTGCCAGCATCAAGCGGGAACCCACCGACGAGCAGTACTTC.

The chain links TRBV7-9 to TRBJ2-6; D is unresolved. Trimming pared 10 bases from V and 2 bases from J, leaving 9 bases between. The V gene's germline CDR1 is SEHNR and CDR2 FQNEAQ (reference sequence). The CDR3 is made up of 13 amino acids. The CDR3 DNA is TGTGCCACCCGAGAAGCTGGGGCCAACGTCCTGACTTTC. Its protein product is CATREAGANVLTF.

The genes are TRBV28 and TRBJ2-3; D possibly corresponds to TRBD2 (5 bases). The V end was cut by 5 bases, the J end by 0 bases, with 12 bases between. This CDR3 is built from 15 residues. Germline V gene lookup returns CDR1 MDHEN and CDR2 SYDVKM. The CDR3 protein is CASSPGVASTDTQYF. The CDR3 DNA reads as TGTGCCAGCAGTCCTGGGGTAGCGAGCACAGATACGCAGTATTTT.

CDR3 DNA: TGTGCCAGCAGCTTAGTGTACACCGGGGAGCTGTTTTTT. As protein: CASSLVYTGELFF. This rearrangement joins TRBV11-2 to TRBJ2-2, with D unclear. The V and J ends lost 1 base and 3 bases respectively, with 3 bases between them. The CDR3 is 13 residues long. Germline CDR1 SGHAT, CDR2 FQNNGV.

This chain joins TRBV6-1 and TRBJ2-5; TRBD1 might be the D (7 bases). The J call may be mistaken, given a closer DNA end match to TRBJ2-7. Germline CDR1 and CDR2: MNHNS and SASEGT. The CDR3 extends over 16 amino acids. Here the CDR3 DNA reads TGTGCCAGCAGTGCCTCAGCAGGGGGGATCTCCTACGAGCAGTACTTC. This sequence encodes CASSASAGGISYEQYF.

The rearrangement uses TRBV27 and TRBJ2-7; 10 bases are shared with TRBD2. Germline lookup yields CDR1 MNHEY and CDR2 SMNVEV (reference sequence). V dropped 4 bases and J dropped 2; count of bases not matched to a gene: 2. This CDR3 is built from 14 residues. Written as DNA, the CDR3 is TGTGCCAGCAGTTACACTAGCGGGGCCTACGAGCAGTACTTC. Translated, it gives CASSYTSGAYEQYF.

The chain combines TRBV9 with TRBJ2-7; 8 bases agree with TRBD1. V lost 0 bases, J lost 4 bases, and 6 bases stayed unmatched. The germline V gene has CDR1 SGDLS and CDR2 YYNGEE. This CDR3 contains 15 residues. The CDR3 spells CASSVGQGRQYEQYF. Here the CDR3 DNA reads TGTGCCAGCAGCGTAGGACAGGGGAGGCAATACGAGCAGTACTTC.

The V call is TRBV6-1, the J call TRBJ1-1; D call uncertain. CDR1 is MNHNS, CDR2 SASEGT, per germline. This CDR3 contains 12 residues. The germline V and J ends were trimmed by 1 base and 4 bases, with 4 bases remaining between them. The CDR3 coding sequence is TGTGCCAGCAGTGAAGTAGGCACTGAAGCTTTCTTT. This translates into CASSEVGTEAFF.

This rearrangement joins TRBV19 to TRBJ2-1; 12 positions match TRBD2. Germline CDR1 and CDR2: LNHDA and SQIVND (reference sequence). Trimming took 3 bases from V and 6 from J; bases not matched to a gene: 3. The CDR3 has 15 amino acids. CDR3 sequence (DNA): TGTGCCAGTAGTATGGTGACTAGCGGGAGCAATGAGCAGTTCTTC. This encodes CASSMVTSGSNEQFF.

This chain uses TRBV28 with TRBJ1-5; no clear D. Germline V gives CDR1 MDHEN, CDR2 SYDVKM. V gave up 7 bases and J gave up 4 bases, with 23 bases separating them. This CDR3 is 17 amino acids long. The CDR3 DNA follows: TGTGCCAGCACCCCCCTTAGTTGGGGTGGAGGTAATCAGCCCCAGCATTTT. Its protein product is CASTPLSWGGGNQPQHF.

The V and J genes are TRBV11-2 and TRBJ2-7; D uncertain. Germline V lookup: CDR1 SGHAT, CDR2 FQNNGV. CDR3 size: 13 residues. V was clipped by 5 bases and J by 3 bases, with 11 bases between them. CDR3 DNA sequence: TGTGCCAGCAGCGAGAGCCTAAACTACGAGCAGTACTTC. Translated, it gives CASSESLNYEQYF.

This clone has just a few counts. V is TRBV29-1 and J is TRBJ2-2; TRBD2 might be the D (5 bases). The V end was cut by 1 base, the J end by 6 bases, with 12 bases between. Germline CDR1 is SQVTM and CDR2 is ANQGSEA. The CDR3 sequence is 14 residues long. The CDR3 loop reads CSVEVSAMSGELFF. The CDR3, as DNA: TGCAGCGTTGAAGTTAGCGCCATGTCCGGGGAGCTGTTTTTT.

The chain has TRBV13 and TRBJ1-1, with a weak D call TRBD1 (6 bases). The CDR3 extends over 14 amino acids. Germline lookup yields CDR1 PRHDT and CDR2 FYEKMQ (reference sequence). Trimming took 6 bases from V and 2 from J, leaving 13 bases between them. CDR3 DNA: TGTGCCAGCAGTCTAGGGGGAAAAAACACTGAAGCTTTCTTT. Encoded protein: CASSLGGKNTEAFF.

This chain links TRBV6-1 with TRBJ2-3; 7 nucleotides match TRBD1. CDR1 and CDR2 from the germline V gene are MNHNS and SASEGT. With 8 bases clipped from V and 3 bases from J, the junction kept 8 bases outside the gene matches. The CDR3 runs to 14 residues. This CDR3 reads CASVDREKTDTQYF. CDR3 bases: TGTGCCAGCGTCGACAGGGAAAAGACAGATACGCAGTATTTT.

This clone was recorded once. The chain has TRBV6-1 and TRBJ2-4; D is unclear. Germline-derived CDR1 and CDR2 are MNHNS and SASEGT. The CDR3 extends over 17 amino acids. V was pared by 2 bases and J by 0 bases, with 14 bases between. The CDR3 region is CASSEFSQTLAKNIQYF. DNA of the CDR3: TGTGCCAGCAGTGAATTCTCGCAAACACTAGCCAAAAACATTCAGTACTTC.

The V and J genes are TRBV11-2 and TRBJ2-7, with 8 bases that match TRBD1. There are 16 residues in the CDR3. V gave up 1 base and J gave up 0 bases; unmatched junction bases: 5. Germline V CDR1 and CDR2: SGHAT, FQNNGV. The CDR3 DNA is TGTGCCAGCAGCTTAGTAGGCAGGGGGCTCTCCTACGAGCAGTACTTC. It specifies CASSLVGRGLSYEQYF.

The chain couples TRBV6-5 to TRBJ2-1; 11 bases line up with TRBD1. Germline values: CDR1 MNHEY, CDR2 SVGAGI. The CDR3 is 15 residues long. The trim removed 5 bases at V and 3 bases at J, leaving 3 bases unmatched. CDR3 in amino acids: CASSAGTGGYNEQFF. CDR3 nucleotides: TGTGCCAGCAGTGCCGGGACAGGGGGCTACAATGAGCAGTTCTTC.

This clone occurred once. The genes are TRBV7-2 and TRBJ1-1; no definite D call. Germline V gives CDR1 SGHTA, CDR2 FQGNSA. The CDR3 sequence is 15 residues long. Trimming took off 5 bases at V and 1 base at J, with 14 bases between the two ends. CDR3 sequence (DNA): TGTGCCAGCAGCCCTAAGGTGTGGGGGAACACTGAAGCTTTCTTT. Amino acid sequence: CASSPKVWGNTEAFF.

This clone has a single count. The rearrangement uses TRBV28 and TRBJ1-5; D uncertain. The CDR3 is 14 amino acids. CDR1 is MDHEN and CDR2 is SYDVKM in the germline V gene. Trimming shortened V by 3 bases and J by 5 bases, and 11 bases separated the two germline ends. The CDR3 DNA follows: TGTGCCAGCAGTTTGAGGGTAGCGGATCAGCCCCAGCATTTT. The encoded protein is CASSLRVADQPQHF.

The rearrangement uses TRBV28 and TRBJ1-2; D ambiguous. The CDR3 consists of 13 residues. Trimming cost V 3 bases and J 4 bases, with 9 bases left between them. CDR1 is MDHEN and CDR2 is SYDVKM in the germline V gene. The CDR3: CASSLGRVYGYTF. The DNA for the CDR3 is TGTGCCAGCAGTTTGGGCAGAGTCTATGGCTACACCTTC.

The J gene is TRBJ1-1, the V gene TRBV16; possible D gene TRBD1, 6 bases. This CDR3 has 15 residues. The V gene lost 0 bases and the J gene lost 3 bases, with 11 bases spanning the gap. Germline V gene lookup returns CDR1 KGHSY and CDR2 FQNENV. CDR3 sequence reads: CASSQSGGQYTEAFF. The CDR3 nucleotides read TGTGCCAGCAGCCAATCGGGTGGACAGTACACTGAAGCTTTCTTT.